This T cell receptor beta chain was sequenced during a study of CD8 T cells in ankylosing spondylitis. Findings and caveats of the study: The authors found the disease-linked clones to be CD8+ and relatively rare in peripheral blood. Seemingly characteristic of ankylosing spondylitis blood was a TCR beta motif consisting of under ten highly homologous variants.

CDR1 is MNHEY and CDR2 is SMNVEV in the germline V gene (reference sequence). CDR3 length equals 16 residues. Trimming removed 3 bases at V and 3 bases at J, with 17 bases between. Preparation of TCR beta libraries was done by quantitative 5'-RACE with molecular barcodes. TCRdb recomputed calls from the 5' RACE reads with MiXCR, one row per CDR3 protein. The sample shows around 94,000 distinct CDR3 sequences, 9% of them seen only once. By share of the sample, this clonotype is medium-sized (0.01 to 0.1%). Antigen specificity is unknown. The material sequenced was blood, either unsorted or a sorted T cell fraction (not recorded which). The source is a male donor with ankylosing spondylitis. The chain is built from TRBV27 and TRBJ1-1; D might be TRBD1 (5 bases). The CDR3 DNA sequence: TGTGCCAGCAGTTTGGGGCCCGGGGCTCGAGACACTGAAGCTTTCTTT. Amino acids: CASSLGPGARDTEAFF.